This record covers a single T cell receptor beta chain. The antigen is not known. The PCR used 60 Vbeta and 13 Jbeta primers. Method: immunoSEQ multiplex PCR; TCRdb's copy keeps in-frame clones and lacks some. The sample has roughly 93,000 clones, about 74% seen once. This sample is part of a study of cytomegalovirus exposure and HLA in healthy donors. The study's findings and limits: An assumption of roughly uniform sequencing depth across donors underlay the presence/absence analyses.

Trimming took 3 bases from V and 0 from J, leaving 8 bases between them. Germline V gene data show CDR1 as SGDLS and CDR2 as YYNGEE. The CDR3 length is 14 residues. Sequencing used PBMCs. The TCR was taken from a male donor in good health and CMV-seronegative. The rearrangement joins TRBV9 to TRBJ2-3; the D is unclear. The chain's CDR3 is CASSADTSTDTQYF. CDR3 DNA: TGTGCCAGCAGCGCCGACACCAGCACAGATACGCAGTATTTT.